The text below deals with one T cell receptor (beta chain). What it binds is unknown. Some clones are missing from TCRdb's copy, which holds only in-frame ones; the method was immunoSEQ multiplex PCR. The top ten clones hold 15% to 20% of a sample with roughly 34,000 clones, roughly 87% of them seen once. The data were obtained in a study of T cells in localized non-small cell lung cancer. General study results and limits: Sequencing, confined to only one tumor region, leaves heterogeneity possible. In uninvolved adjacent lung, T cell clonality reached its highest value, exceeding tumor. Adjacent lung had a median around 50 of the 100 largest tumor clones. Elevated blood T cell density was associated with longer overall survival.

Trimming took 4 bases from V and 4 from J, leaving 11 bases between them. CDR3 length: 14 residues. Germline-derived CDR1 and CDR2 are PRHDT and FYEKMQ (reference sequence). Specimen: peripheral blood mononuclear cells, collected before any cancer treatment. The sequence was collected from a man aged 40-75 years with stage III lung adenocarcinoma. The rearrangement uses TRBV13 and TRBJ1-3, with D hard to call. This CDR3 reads CASSYGSAGNTIYF. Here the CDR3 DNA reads TGTGCCAGCAGCTATGGGAGCGCCGGAAACACCATATATTTT.